The following is a T cell receptor (beta chain) sequence with its context. The protocol was immunoSEQ multiplex PCR, while the TCRdb copy is restricted to in-frame clones and leaves out a portion. The sample has about 51,000 clones; under 95% are singletons. V gave up 2 bases and J gave up 3 bases, with 15 bases separating them. CDR1 and CDR2 (germline): SGHRS, YFSETQ. The CDR3 is made up of 15 amino acids. These data come from a study of T cell changes during pregnancy in multiple sclerosis. This chain connects TRBV5-1 to TRBJ2-7; D may be TRBD1 (5 bases). This specimen was CD4+ T cells from peripheral blood mononuclear cells, taken in the second trimester of pregnancy. The origin of this receptor is a female donor with multiple sclerosis, enrolled in a pregnancy study. The CDR3 reads CASSFQNSGFYEQYF. CDR3 nucleotides: TGCGCCAGCAGCTTTCAGAACTCAGGGTTCTACGAGCAGTACTTC. Drawing the rest from reference TRBV5-1 and TRBJ2-7, the complete variable domain is KAGVTQTPRYLIKTRGQQVTLSCSPISGHRSVSWYQQTPGQGLQFLFEYFSETQRNKGNFPGRFSGRQFSNSRSEMNVSTLELGDSALYLCASSFQNSGFYEQYFGPGTRLTVT.